Below, one T cell receptor beta chain is given with its context. This clone's antigen is unknown. The record has no base qualities; no much larger clone is one base away. The sample originates from a study of blood T cell repertoires in COVID-19 (dated by TCRdb to the early 2020s). The study in broad terms: Samples from collaborators originated in the United States, Italy and Spain and spanned both the acute and convalescent phases of COVID-19. The material from the prospective study consisted of cDNA or gDNA derived from T cells, B-cell-depleted T cells, or PBMCs. Subjects who had been exposed to COVID-19, were actively infected with it, or had recovered from it provided the deeply sampled blood TCRbeta repertoires that made up the dataset. A freely available public database, intended as a resource for researchers studying the immune response to SARS-CoV-2, is where the repertoires were released. The samples were drawn from the first 160 participants of the ongoing ImmuneRACE study and from some 1,300 subjects provided by 6 global collaborators. The sample metadata nearly always contained a de-identified subject ID, COVID-19 status, age in years and sex. Where HLA class I and class II types were available, the types were taken from metadata supplied by the sample provider, not from assay-based typing. The investigation overall reported the following: Clinical and demographic metadata were provided uncurated, with the amount varying by source and participant.

Counted from cysteine to phenylalanine, this CDR3 has 19 amino acids. The read is trimmed to its CDR3 DNA, 57 bases read in frame from base 1. CDR1 is given as MGHRA and CDR2 as YSYEKL, both from the germline V gene. V is pruned by 3 bases and J by 2 bases, leaving 8 bases of the junction without a gene match. TCRbeta CDR3 regions were amplified from genomic DNA using the immunoSEQ Assay, a bias-controlled multiplex PCR. The source study handled its data this way. The number of nucleated cells in each sample was estimated by amplification of reference gene primers within the assay. To quantify the absolute abundance of each unique TCRbeta CDR3 rearrangement, sequence reads were collapsed and filtered. For each sample, productive Simpson clonality was calculated as the square root of Simpson's diversity index over productive rearrangements. TCRdb retrieved this table from immuneACCESS and kept in-frame rearrangements only. Not all clones are present; in checked studies, unresolved V genes account for under half, and no reason is known for the remainder. V, J and clone size were drawn from that table, and D and trimming were deduced from the DNA. Across this sample there are 200,000 or so clones, with approximately 84% seen only once. Under 2% of the sample comes from the top ten.

Collaborating institutions collected whole blood in K2EDTA tubes following their own protocols. For TCRbeta analysis, collaborators shipped samples as frozen whole blood, isolated PBMCs, or DNA extracted from either of those sample types. The sequence derives from a man in his forties or fifties with active or convalescent COVID-19. Sequenced: peripheral blood. This chain joins TRBV4-1 to TRBJ2-1, and TRBD2 matches 15 of the central bases. The CDR3 reads CASSHPRTSGGEAYNEQFF. The DNA sequence follows: TGCGCCAGCAGCCACCCTAGGACTAGCGGGGGGGAAGCCTACAATGAGCAGTTCTTC.